The clone carrying this TCR beta chain was detected only once. A much larger clone differs by one base, so this may be a read error. One entry per CDR3 protein results from TCRdb running MiXCR on the RT-PCR reads. The data contain almost 700,000 distinct CDR3 sequences, about 14% of them seen just once; the ten biggest clones take up 3.6%. The V and J ends lost 5 bases and 2 bases respectively, with 14 bases between them. This CDR3 is built from 15 residues. The germline CDR1 and CDR2 sequences are SGHTA and FQGNSA. The specimen sequenced was memory CD4+ T cells from blood. The TCR was taken from a female donor in good health, serving as a healthy control. The chain carries TRBV7-2 and TRBJ2-3; D is unclear. DNA of the CDR3: TGTGCCAGCAGCGCTAGGGAACCCTCCACAGATACGCAGTATTTT. Translating gives CASSAREPSTDTQYF.